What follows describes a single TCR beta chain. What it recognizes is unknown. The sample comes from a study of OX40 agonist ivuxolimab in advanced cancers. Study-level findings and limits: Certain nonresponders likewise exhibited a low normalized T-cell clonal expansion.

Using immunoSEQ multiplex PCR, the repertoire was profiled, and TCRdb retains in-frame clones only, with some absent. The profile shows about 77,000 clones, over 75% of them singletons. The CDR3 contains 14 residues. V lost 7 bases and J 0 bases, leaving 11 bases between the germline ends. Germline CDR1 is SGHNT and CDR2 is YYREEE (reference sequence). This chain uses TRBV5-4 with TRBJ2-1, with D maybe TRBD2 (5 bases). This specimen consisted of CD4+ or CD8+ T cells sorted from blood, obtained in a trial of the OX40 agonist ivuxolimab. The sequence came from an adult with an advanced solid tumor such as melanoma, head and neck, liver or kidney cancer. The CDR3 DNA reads TGTGCCAGCGGGGAGTCGAGCTCCTACAATGAGCAGTTCTTC. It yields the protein CASGESSSYNEQFF. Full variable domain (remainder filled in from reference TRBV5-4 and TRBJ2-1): ETGVTQSPTHLIKTRGQQVTLRCSSQSGHNTVSWYQQALGQGPQFIFQYYREEENGRGNFPPRFSGLQFPNYSSELNVNALELDDSALYLCASGESSSYNEQFFGPGTRLTVL.